A selection of T cell receptor beta chains follows, all from one sample in a study of CD8 T cells in Susac syndrome. From the immunoSEQ multiplex PCR reads, TCRdb called clonotypes with MiXCR, one entry per CDR3 protein. Found here are roughly 180,000 distinct CDR3 sequences, approximately 95% of them singletons; the top ten hold more than 0.08%. Sequencing input: CD4+ T cells from PBMCs. All receptors derive from a human donor with multiple sclerosis. The CDR3 runs from the conserved cysteine through the conserved F or W. Fields, in order: V gene, J gene, D gene, clone size, CDR3 protein, CDR3 DNA. D genes are given only for firm matches. Part of the rows lack a size; the others show once, few, many or a class for expanded clones.

TRBV16	TRBJ1-1	TRBD1	-	CASSQGIGGSEAFF	TGTGCCAGCAGCCAAGGTATAGGGGGCTCTGAAGCTTTCTTT
TRBV11-2	TRBJ2-7	-	once	CASSLVPGLVYEQYF	TGTGCCAGCAGCTTAGTTCCAGGGTTGGTCTACGAGCAGTACTTC
TRBV3-1	TRBJ2-4	-	-	CASSPGPAKNIQYF	TGTGCCAGCAGCCCCGGGCCAGCCAAAAACATTCAGTACTTC
TRBV11-2	TRBJ1-2	TRBD1	-	CASSLDRGRGYTF	TGTGCCAGCAGCTTGGACAGGGGGCGAGGCTACACCTTC
TRBV2	TRBJ1-5	-	-	CASSEDRFPSNQPQHF	TGTGCCAGCAGTGAAGACAGATTCCCTAGCAATCAGCCCCAGCATTTT
TRBV20-1	TRBJ2-2	-	-	CSARQTGELFF	TGCAGTGCTAGACAGACCGGGGAGCTGTTTTTT
TRBV29-1	TRBJ1-2	-	-	CSVELLHSNYGYTF	TGCAGCGTTGAACTCCTTCACAGTAACTATGGCTACACCTTC
TRBV5-1	TRBJ2-1	-	-	CASSFGGWGNEQFF	TGCGCCAGCAGCTTCGGCGGGTGGGGCAATGAGCAGTTCTTC
TRBV18	TRBJ1-2	TRBD1	-	CASSPDREPFNYGYTF	TGTGCCAGCTCCCCGGACAGGGAACCCTTTAACTATGGCTACACCTTC
TRBV5-1	TRBJ2-2	TRBD2	-	CASSLRTSANTGELFF	TGCGCCAGCAGCCTGAGGACTAGCGCGAACACCGGGGAGCTGTTTTTT
TRBV5-4	TRBJ2-5	TRBD2	-	CASSSGLEETQYF	TGTGCCAGCAGCTCTGGACTAGAGGAGACCCAGTACTTC
TRBV12-3/TRBV12-4	TRBJ1-2	TRBD1	-	CASSLRQGGGYTF	TGTGCCAGCAGTTTGAGACAGGGGGGGGGCTACACCTTC
TRBV12-3/TRBV12-4	TRBJ2-2	-	-	CASRPRTDTGELFF	TGTGCCAGCAGACCACGGACCGACACCGGGGAGCTGTTTTTT
TRBV19	TRBJ2-3	TRBD2	-	CASSSTGTSGFTDTQYF	TGTGCCAGTAGTAGCACCGGGACTAGCGGATTCACAGATACGCAGTATTTT
TRBV27	TRBJ2-1	-	-	CASKPGTAAYNEQFF	TGTGCCAGCAAACCCGGGACGGCGGCCTACAATGAGCAGTTCTTC
TRBV19	TRBJ1-5	TRBD1	-	CASSIQFRTGAGQPQHF	TGTGCCAGTAGTATCCAATTTCGGACAGGGGCTGGGCAGCCCCAGCATTTT
TRBV27	TRBJ1-1	TRBD1	-	CASSRDRGQTFF	TGTGCCAGCAGCCGGGACAGGGGGCAAACTTTCTTT
TRBV2	TRBJ1-3	-	-	CASSEGGVSGNTIYF	TGTGCCAGCAGTGAAGGGGGGGTCTCTGGAAACACCATATATTTT
TRBV19	TRBJ2-3	-	-	CASSTGPGTDTQYF	TGTGCCAGTAGTACCGGACCGGGAACAGATACGCAGTATTTT
TRBV19	TRBJ1-4	TRBD1	once	CASTPSRTGAEKLFF	TGTGCCAGTACCCCATCCAGGACAGGGGCTGAAAAACTGTTTTTT
TRBV19	TRBJ1-5	-	-	CASSFWNVGQPQHF	TGTGCCAGTAGTTTTTGGAATGTAGGACAGCCCCAGCATTTT
TRBV18	TRBJ2-3	TRBD2	-	CASSPRTSGFQDTQYF	TGTGCCAGCTCACCACGAACTAGCGGGTTTCAAGATACGCAGTATTTT
TRBV28	TRBJ2-3	-	-	CASSLVADTQYF	TGTGCCAGCAGTTTGGTAGCAGATACGCAGTATTTT